The next 3 T cell receptor beta chains were all read from a single sample in a study of blood T cells in healthy people across ages (dated by TCRdb to 2014 to 2015). Library construction relied on 5' RACE. Sequenced using an Illumina HiSeq 2500. A second about 7 to 12 cycle PCR used a sample-barcoded 5' primer and a J-beta primer mix. Using fastp trimming at Q25 and MiXCR clonotype assembly, TCRdb reanalyzed the public sequencing data and kept in-frame beta chains. Identical CDR3 protein sequences are pooled into one entry, listed with their most common genes and DNA. The sample table holds 1.2 million to 1.5 million distinct CDR3 sequences, of which approximately 59% were seen once. 6.5% to 8.5% of the sample is in the top ten clones. The specimen sequenced was blood. The source is a man aged 18 to 30 in good health.

The sample holds a few counts of this clonotype. The V call is TRBV10-2, the J call TRBJ2-4, with 10 bases identical to TRBD1. The DNA matches TRBJ2-7 better at its end, which makes the J call doubtful. Per germline, CDR1 WSHSY and CDR2 SAAADI. This CDR3 has 14 residues. CDR3 nucleotides: TGCGCCAGCAGTGAAGGGACAGGGGTACACGAGCAGTACTTC. Its protein product is CASSEGTGVHEQYF.

The chain is built from TRBV4-2 and TRBJ2-3; D possibly matches TRBD1 or TRBD2 (5 bases each). The CDR3 sequence is 15 residues long. Germline V gene lookup returns CDR1 LGHNA and CDR2 YNFKEQ. Trimming removed 2 bases at V and 9 bases at J, with 18 bases between. CDR3 amino acids: CASSQLSVGVDTQYF. The DNA of the CDR3 is TGTGCCAGCAGCCAACTCTCAGTGGGGGTAGACACGCAGTATTTT.

This chain connects TRBV29-1 to TRBJ2-2; D not resolved. CDR1 and CDR2 from the germline V gene are SQVTM and ANQGSEA. With 3 bases removed from V and 5 bases from J, the gap between germline ends came to 16 bases. CDR3 size: 15 residues. This CDR3 is CSVESGEGGTGELFF. The CDR3, as DNA: TGCAGCGTTGAGAGTGGGGAAGGTGGGACCGGGGAGCTGTTTTTT.